This T cell receptor beta chain was obtained from a study of shared clonotypes between healthy human individuals. Study overall: CD8 memory received one plate per donor, CD8 naive two, CD4 memory three and CD4 naive three.

In the original processing: ImmunoSEQ output held junction-only sequences without quality scores, so filtering differed. The table came from immunoSEQ multiplex PCR; TCRdb's copy has only in-frame clones and leaves some out. V and J calls and clone size are given by that table; D and trimming were obtained from the DNA. The table includes 2,100,000 or so clones, around 95% detected once. Negatively enriched CD4+ T cells were divided by CD45RA into naive and memory. Study findings and constraints: The study found about 5% of naive CD4 clonotypes shared across four donors.

In the case of this clone: Its antigen is unidentified. This CDR3 is also generated by other DNA sequences in the sample.

V lost 4 bases and J 0 bases, leaving 6 bases between the germline ends. The germline V gene has CDR1 MNHNS and CDR2 SASEGT. This CDR3 has 13 amino acids. The chain recombines TRBV6-1 with TRBJ1-1; D uncertain. The sequenced sample consisted of naive CD4+ T cells sorted from blood. The subset here: CD45RA+ positively selected. This sequence originates from a young man in good health. For the CDR3, the DNA is TGTGCCAGCAGTGGCCAGATGAACACTGAAGCTTTCTTT. It codes for CASSGQMNTEAFF.